Below are 9 T cell receptor beta chains sequenced from a single sample in a study of T-cell memory formation after mild COVID-19. TCRdb re-called the 5' RACE reads through MiXCR, storing one row per CDR3 protein. The table has 35,000 to 50,000 distinct CDR3 sequences, roughly 6.1% seen once; the top ten hold 0.8% to 1%. Material: PBMCs or a T cell subset sorted from them (not recorded which). These receptor sequences come from an adult who had mild COVID-19 (a few samples of this study predate the infection). Cell type and time point are not known.

This chain uses TRBV5-1 with TRBJ1-2, with 7 bases matching TRBD1. Germline V gene lookup returns CDR1 SGHRS and CDR2 YFSETQ. Trimming took 7 bases from V and 6 from J; bases not matched to a gene: 18. The CDR3 has 16 residues. CDR3 in amino acids: CASATGTATTRDGYTF. The CDR3 DNA is TGCGCCAGCGCTACCGGGACAGCAACTACGCGGGATGGCTACACCTTC. Complete variable domain (other parts from reference TRBV5-1 and TRBJ1-2): KAGVTQTPRYLIKTRGQQVTLSCSPISGHRSVSWYQQTPGQGLQFLFEYFSETQRNKGNFPGRFSGRQFSNSRSEMNVSTLELGDSALYLCASATGTATTRDGYTFGSGTRLTVV.

This clonotype was detected ten times or more. This chain uses TRBV7-2 with TRBJ2-3; D is unclear. Germline loops: CDR1 SGHTA, CDR2 FQGNSA. Trimming pared 8 bases from V and 0 bases from J, leaving 6 bases between. This CDR3 has 12 amino acids. In DNA, the CDR3 is TGTGCCAGCGCGGACAGCACAGATACGCAGTATTTT. This translates into CASADSTDTQYF.

A few counts support this clonotype. The rearrangement joins TRBV11-3 to TRBJ1-1; no clear D. Trimming took off 3 bases at V and 6 bases at J, with 5 bases between the two ends. Looked up from germline, CDR1 is SGHNT and CDR2 is YENEEA. This CDR3 is 11 amino acids long. The CDR3 spells CASSFRAEAFF. The CDR3, as DNA: TGTGCCAGCAGCTTCCGGGCTGAAGCTTTCTTT. The full variable domain, rest sourced from reference TRBV11-3 and TRBJ1-1, is EAGVVQSPRYKIIEKKQPVAFWCNPISGHNTLYWYLQNLGQGPELLIRYENEEAVDDSQLPKDRFSAERLKGVDSTLKIQPAELGDSAVYLCASSFRAEAFFGQGTRLTVV.

The rearrangement joins TRBV5-1 to TRBJ2-6; no clear D gene. CDR3 length: 15 amino acids. Germline CDR1 and CDR2: SGHRS and YFSETQ. Trimming cost V 0 bases and J 6 bases, with 10 bases left between them. CDR3 in DNA: TGCGCCAGCAGCTTGGGTCCTAAAATGGCCAACGTCCTGACTTTC. Protein: CASSLGPKMANVLTF.

This clonotype has ten or more counts. The rearrangement links TRBV5-1 to TRBJ2-7; no definite D call. The CDR3 has 11 amino acids. V lost 2 bases, J lost 4 bases, and 4 bases lay in between. Germline V gene lookup returns CDR1 SGHRS and CDR2 YFSETQ. CDR3 residues: CASSLEYEQYF. DNA for the CDR3: TGCGCCAGCAGCTTAGAATACGAGCAGTACTTC.

Many counts were recorded for this clonotype. The chain has TRBV7-2 and TRBJ1-1; D ambiguous. CDR3 length: 14 residues. Trimming removed 1 base at V and 3 bases at J, with 9 bases between. The germline V gene has CDR1 SGHTA and CDR2 FQGNSA. The CDR3 region is CASSLETFDTEAFF. DNA for the CDR3: TGTGCCAGCAGCTTAGAAACTTTCGACACTGAAGCTTTCTTT.

Here the CDR3 reads CASRNQGRGTQYF. The DNA of the CDR3 is TGTGCCAGCAGGAACCAGGGGCGGGGGACCCAGTACTTC. This chain joins TRBV7-2 and TRBJ2-5; the D call may be TRBD1 or TRBD2 (6 bases each). V shed 6 bases and J shed 7 bases, with 15 bases lying between them. The length of the CDR3 is 13 residues. CDR1 is SGHTA, CDR2 FQGNSA, per germline.

The rearrangement joins TRBV6-5 to TRBJ2-5, with 7 bases matching TRBD2. There are 16 residues in the CDR3. Trimming at V came to 2 bases and at J to 5 bases, leaving 11 bases not matched to a gene. Germline CDR1 is MNHEY and CDR2 is SVGAGI. CDR3 protein: CASSYRGGLVGETQYF. The CDR3 DNA reads TGTGCCAGCAGTTACCGCGGCGGACTAGTTGGGGAGACCCAGTACTTC.

This clonotype showed up just a few times. This chain connects TRBV5-1 to TRBJ2-5, with a weak D call TRBD2 (5 bases). The CDR3 is 16 residues long. Per germline, CDR1 SGHRS and CDR2 YFSETQ. V was clipped by 7 bases and J by 1 base, with 20 bases between them. This chain's CDR3 is CASGRGLSDGQETQYF. The CDR3 region has the DNA TGCGCCAGCGGCCGCGGGCTGTCGGATGGCCAAGAGACCCAGTACTTC.